Presented here are 26 T cell receptor beta chains from one specimen sequenced in a study of T cells in localized non-small cell lung cancer. TCRdb's table, derived via immunoSEQ multiplex PCR, lists solely in-frame clones and lacks some. The table lists about 11,000 clones, roughly 80% of them singletons. Source: peripheral blood mononuclear cells, taken before any cancer treatment. Every receptor here comes from a female donor of 60 years or more with stage II lung adenocarcinoma.

V is TRBV2 and J is TRBJ1-2; D might be TRBD1 (6 bases). Trimming took off 2 bases at V and 0 bases at J, with 10 bases between the two ends. CDR1 and CDR2 (germline): SNHLY, FYNNEI. This CDR3 is 15 amino acids long. The CDR3 reads CASSEQGRANYGYTF. The CDR3, as DNA: TGTGCCAGCAGTGAACAGGGGCGAGCTAACTATGGCTACACCTTC.

This clone came up once. The chain links TRBV5-1 to TRBJ1-5; possible D gene TRBD1, 6 bases. Germline V gene lookup returns CDR1 SGHRS and CDR2 YFSETQ. Trimming stripped 0 bases from V and 6 bases from J, with 13 bases between. The CDR3 is made up of 15 amino acids. CDR3 sequence reads: CASSLDGGAGQPQHF. The CDR3 nucleotides read TGCGCCAGCAGCTTGGATGGGGGCGCGGGTCAGCCCCAGCATTTT.

This clone was detected only once. V usage is TRBV5-6 and J usage is TRBJ2-3; no clear D gene. Trimming pared 4 bases from V and 3 bases from J, leaving 12 bases between. CDR3 size: 14 residues. CDR1 SGHDT and CDR2 YYEEEE come from the germline V gene. The CDR3 here is CASSPTIPTDTQYF. CDR3 DNA sequence: TGTGCCAGCAGCCCGACAATTCCGACAGATACGCAGTATTTT.

The chain recombines TRBV7-6 with TRBJ1-6, with 7 positions matching TRBD1. V was clipped by 2 bases and J by 5 bases; unmatched bases: 3. Germline V gene lookup returns CDR1 SGHVS and CDR2 FNYEAQ. The CDR3 is made up of 15 amino acids. CDR3 loop: CASSLRGQNNSPLHF. The DNA for the CDR3 is TGTGCCAGCAGCTTAAGGGGACAGAATAATTCACCCCTCCACTTT.

The rearrangement joins TRBV6-6 to TRBJ1-1, with TRBD1 as a possible D gene (5 bases). Deletions cut 6 bases from V and 0 bases from J, with 11 bases between. The CDR3 has 14 residues. Germline lookup yields CDR1 MNHNY and CDR2 SVGAGI (reference sequence). The CDR3 DNA sequence: TGTGCCAGCAGGGGCACAGGCTTGAACACTGAAGCTTTCTTT. As protein: CASRGTGLNTEAFF.

This clone was recorded only once. The chain is built from TRBV28 and TRBJ1-1; D gene unclear. CDR1 is MDHEN and CDR2 is SYDVKM in the germline V gene. V gave up 5 bases and J gave up 10 bases, with 20 bases separating them. This CDR3 is 14 amino acids long. The CDR3 is CASSDLVSWGRAFF. The CDR3 DNA follows: TGTGCCAGCAGTGACCTAGTCTCTTGGGGAAGAGCTTTCTTT.

V gene TRBV18 combines with J gene TRBJ1-4, with TRBD1 matching over 8 bases. The CDR3 length is 15 residues. The junction had 7 bases not matched to a gene; V was cut back by 2 bases and J by 8 bases. Germline CDR1 is KGHSH and CDR2 is LQKENI. CDR3 coding DNA: TGTGCCAGCTCACCAGACAGGGGAGCTGAGGAAAAACTGTTTTTT. This gives the protein CASSPDRGAEEKLFF.

The rearrangement joins TRBV5-4 to TRBJ2-3, with 7 bases fitting TRBD2. This CDR3 region has 16 residues. The germline V gene encodes CDR1 SGHNT and CDR2 YYREEE (reference sequence). Trimming cost V 4 bases and J 0 bases; bases outside gene matches: 8. The CDR3 region is CASSRGVTPSTDTQYF. CDR3 in DNA: TGTGCCAGCAGCCGGGGGGTAACTCCTAGCACAGATACGCAGTATTTT.

The J gene is TRBJ2-3, the V gene TRBV5-1; D is uncertain. The CDR3 runs 16 residues. The germline V gene has CDR1 SGHRS and CDR2 YFSETQ. Trimming removed 1 base from V and 2 bases from J, with 14 bases in between. The CDR3 nucleotides read TGCGCCAGCAGCTTGCGGTCGGCACCAGACACAGATACGCAGTATTTT. Residues: CASSLRSAPDTDTQYF.

V is TRBV6-1 and J is TRBJ2-1, with 7 bases lining up with TRBD2. Losses at the gene ends were 2 bases for V and 0 bases for J; bases not matched to a gene: 1. This CDR3 region has 15 residues. Germline CDR1 MNHNS, CDR2 SASEGT. The CDR3 DNA follows: TGTGCCAGCAGTGAATTAGCGGGCTCCTACAATGAGCAGTTCTTC. Protein: CASSELAGSYNEQFF.

About this clone itself: One junction end does not reproduce the germline sequence, and a read error may be involved. The genes are TRBV18 and TRBJ2-3; 9 bases map to TRBD1. The CDR3 covers 12 residues. Germline V gene data show CDR1 as KGHSH and CDR2 as LQKENI. DNA for the CDR3: TGTGCCAGCTCACCCGACAGGGGGAGTTTGAATTTT. Its translation: CASSPDRGSLNF.

The chain has TRBV7-2 and TRBJ1-2; D perhaps matches TRBD1 (5 bases). The CDR3 runs to 14 residues. Trimming shortened V by 5 bases and J by 4 bases, and 14 bases separated the two germline ends. Germline CDR1 is SGHTA and CDR2 is FQGNSA. The CDR3 region is CASSPRVAGYGYTF. CDR3 in DNA: TGTGCCAGCAGCCCCAGGGTCGCGGGCTATGGCTACACCTTC.

The chain recombines TRBV4-3 with TRBJ1-6; D possibly corresponds to TRBD1 (6 bases). Germline CDR1 reads LGHNA; CDR2 reads YSLEER. Trimming left V 3 bases short and J 5 bases short, with 17 bases between. This CDR3 region has 17 residues. CDR3 coding DNA: TGCGCCAGCAGCCAGGAAGGGGGGGCCGGGGATAATTCACCCCTCCACTTT. Protein: CASSQEGGAGDNSPLHF.

This chain connects TRBV6-6 to TRBJ2-1; tentative D call: TRBD2 (5 bases). Trimming removed 7 bases from V and 7 bases from J, with 11 bases in between. CDR3 length: 12 residues. Germline CDR1 reads MNHNY; CDR2 reads SVGAGI (reference sequence). The CDR3 region has the DNA TGTGCCAGCACCTCAGAGGGTAATGAGCAGTTCTTC. This codes for CASTSEGNEQFF.

This rearrangement joins TRBV5-1 to TRBJ2-1, with D possibly matching TRBD2 (5 bases). V shed 4 bases and J shed 3 bases, with 17 bases lying between them. Germline CDR1 is SGHRS and CDR2 is YFSETQ. This CDR3 spans 16 amino acids. The CDR3 region is CASSTASGRIYNEQFF. DNA of the CDR3: TGCGCCAGCAGCACCGCGAGCGGAAGAATCTACAATGAGCAGTTCTTC.

The chain has TRBV18 and TRBJ1-1; D is ambiguous. CDR3 length: 14 amino acids. V was pared by 3 bases and J by 1 base, with 9 bases between. The germline V gene has CDR1 KGHSH and CDR2 LQKENI. CDR3: CASSPAVGNTEAFF. CDR3 sequence (DNA): TGTGCCAGCTCACCGGCAGTAGGGAACACTGAAGCTTTCTTT.

The V gene is TRBV5-6, the J gene TRBJ2-3; possibly TRBD1 for D (6 bases). The V gene lost 0 bases and the J gene lost 3 bases, with 11 bases spanning the gap. The CDR3 sequence is 15 residues long. Germline V gives CDR1 SGHDT, CDR2 YYEEEE. The CDR3 here is CASSLAGRGTDTQYF. The CDR3, as DNA: TGTGCCAGCAGCTTGGCGGGCAGGGGAACAGATACGCAGTATTTT.

This clone was recorded only once. This rearrangement joins TRBV28 to TRBJ2-1, with D uncertain. The CDR3 contains 11 residues. Trimming took 6 bases from V and 9 from J, leaving 9 bases between them. Germline loops: CDR1 MDHEN, CDR2 SYDVKM. DNA of the CDR3: TGTGCCAGCAGAAAGCTGGGTGAGCAGTTCTTC. This translates into CASRKLGEQFF.

V and J are TRBV6-5 and TRBJ1-2, with TRBD1 matching over 9 bases. V lost 0 bases, J lost 7 bases, and 0 bases stayed unmatched. CDR3 length: 13 residues. Germline CDR1 and CDR2: MNHEY and SVGAGI. The DNA of the CDR3 is TGTGCCAGCAGTTACTCGACAGGGGGTGGCTACACCTTC. Translation gives CASSYSTGGGYTF.

The chain is built from TRBV4-1 and TRBJ2-5; D is perhaps TRBD2 (6 bases). The germline V gene encodes CDR1 MGHRA and CDR2 YSYEKL. With 5 bases removed from V and 4 bases from J, the gap between germline ends came to 17 bases. The CDR3 is 15 amino acids. In nucleotides, the CDR3 is TGCGCCAGCAGCTCTGCTACCGGGGGTCGAGAGACCCAGTACTTC. Amino acid sequence: CASSSATGGRETQYF.

The chain joins TRBV6-6 to TRBJ1-3; the match to TRBD1 covers 7 bases. V gave up 6 bases and J gave up 10 bases; unmatched junction bases: 6. The germline gives CDR1 MNHNY, CDR2 SVGAGI (reference sequence). The CDR3 spans 12 residues. CDR3 protein: CASRTGTTTIYF. In DNA form, the CDR3 reads TGTGCCAGCAGGACAGGGACGACAACCATATATTTT.

This clone has a handful of counts. The V and J genes are TRBV5-1 and TRBJ2-7, with 8 bases lining up with TRBD1. J gave up 5 bases and V 4 bases, and 8 bases lay outside the gene matches. The germline CDR1 and CDR2 sequences are SGHRS and YFSETQ. There are 14 residues in the CDR3. CDR3 bases: TGCGCCAGCAGCACCGACAGGGGTATTAACGAGCAGTACTTC. Encoded protein: CASSTDRGINEQYF.

V gene TRBV10-3 combines with J gene TRBJ2-5; D is perhaps TRBD1 (5 bases). This CDR3 region has 13 residues. Per the germline V gene, CDR1 is ENHRY and CDR2 is SYGVKD. The V gene lost 10 bases and the J gene lost 5 bases, with 17 bases spanning the gap. The CDR3 region is CATGVDPGETQYF. The CDR3 nucleotides read TGTGCCACCGGAGTGGATCCAGGGGAGACCCAGTACTTC.

This chain joins TRBV4-2 and TRBJ2-5; 9 nucleotides line up with TRBD1. The CDR3 spans 15 residues. Germline CDR1 and CDR2: LGHNA and YNFKEQ. V shed 3 bases and J 5 bases; nucleotides not matched to a gene: 7. The CDR3 DNA follows: TGTGCCAGCAGCCACCCGGGACAGGGCACGGAGACCCAGTACTTC. Encoded protein: CASSHPGQGTETQYF.

The chain employs TRBV18 and TRBJ2-3; TRBD2 agrees at 9 bases. Germline CDR1 reads KGHSH; CDR2 reads LQKENI. CDR3 size: 17 residues. V lost 3 bases to trimming and J lost 0 bases; unmatched junction nucleotides: 7. The CDR3, as DNA: TGTGCCAGCTCACCCACCGGGACTAGCAGAAGCACAGATACGCAGTATTTT. It yields the protein CASSPTGTSRSTDTQYF.

This clone was seen only a few times. The CDR3 region is CASSPQGYSSGTHNEQFF. CDR3 DNA: TGTGCCAGCAGCCCCCAAGGGTACAGTTCCGGGACACACAATGAGCAGTTCTTC. This chain uses TRBV11-3 with TRBJ2-1; perhaps TRBD1 as D (6 bases). Trimming removed 5 bases at V and 5 bases at J, with 25 bases between. The germline V gene has CDR1 SGHNT and CDR2 YENEEA. This CDR3 region has 18 residues.